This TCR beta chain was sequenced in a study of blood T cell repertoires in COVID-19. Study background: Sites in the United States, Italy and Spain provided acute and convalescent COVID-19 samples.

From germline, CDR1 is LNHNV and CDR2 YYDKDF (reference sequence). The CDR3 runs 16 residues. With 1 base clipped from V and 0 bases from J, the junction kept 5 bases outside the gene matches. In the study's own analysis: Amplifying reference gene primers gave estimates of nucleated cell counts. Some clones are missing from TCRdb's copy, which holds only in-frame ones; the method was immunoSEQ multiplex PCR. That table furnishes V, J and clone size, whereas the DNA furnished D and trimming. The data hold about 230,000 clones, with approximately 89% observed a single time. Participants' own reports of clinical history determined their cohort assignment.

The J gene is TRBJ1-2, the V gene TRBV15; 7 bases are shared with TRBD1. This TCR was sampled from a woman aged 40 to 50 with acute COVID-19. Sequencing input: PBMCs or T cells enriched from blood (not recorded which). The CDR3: CATSRVDREANYGYTF. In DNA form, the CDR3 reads TGTGCCACCAGCAGAGTAGACAGGGAAGCTAACTATGGCTACACCTTC.